The 6 T cell receptor beta chains below were found in one sample sequenced in a study of low-dose radiotherapy and immunotherapy resistance in tumors. Priming of first-strand cDNA relied on TRAV- and TRBV-specific primers (covering alpha and beta chains). It was with a constant-region primer and a V-primer adapter that TCRs were amplified over roughly 18 PCR cycles. TCRdb itself ran the reads through MiXCR, one entry per CDR3 protein. The sample records over 7,500 distinct CDR3 sequences, approximately 70% being singletons. The receptors originated from a human donor with advanced metastatic prostate, ovarian, gallbladder or colorectal cancer (not recorded which). This table probably holds off-target reads from a library built for another chain.

CDR3 in DNA: TGCAGCGCGTTCGGGACAGGGGCGGGCGAGCAGTACTTC. Translated: CSAFGTGAGEQYF. This chain links TRBV29-1 with TRBJ2-7, with 10 bases matching TRBD1. The CDR3 is 13 amino acids. The ends lost 7 bases at V and 6 bases at J; junction bases unmatched: 9. The germline V gene encodes CDR1 SQVTM and CDR2 ANQGSEA.

This sequence joins TRBV28 and TRBJ1-5; TRBD1 might be the D (5 bases). This CDR3 region has 15 residues. Germline loops: CDR1 MDHEN, CDR2 SYDVKM. Trimming pared 8 bases from V and 1 base from J, leaving 15 bases between. CDR3 amino acids: CASSRGVNSNQPQHF. The DNA of the CDR3 is TGTGCCAGCTCACGGGGGGTTAACAGCAATCAGCCCCAGCATTTT.

The genes are TRBV19 and TRBJ2-1; no definite D call. The length of the CDR3 is 11 residues. Deletions cut 5 bases from V and 10 bases from J, with 9 bases between. Germline CDR1 is LNHDA and CDR2 is SQIVND (reference sequence). The CDR3 loop reads CASSGWGEQFF. The CDR3 DNA is TGTGCCAGTAGTGGATGGGGAGAGCAGTTCTTC.

The chain carries TRBV3-1 and TRBJ2-3, with a possible D match to TRBD2 (5 bases). The V gene's germline CDR1 is LGHDT and CDR2 YNNKEL (reference sequence). Trimming took 6 bases from V and 9 from J, leaving 19 bases between them. The CDR3 spans 14 residues. In nucleotides, the CDR3 is TGTGCCAGCAGTCCTGCTCCCCCGGGAAGCACGCAGTATTTT. Translation: CASSPAPPGSTQYF.

The chain couples TRBV23-1 to TRBJ2-3; D is uncertain. TRBV23-1 is classed as an ORF, of uncertain function. V was pared by 0 bases and J by 5 bases, with 3 bases between. This CDR3 spans 12 amino acids. CDR3 in DNA: TGCGCCAGCAGTCAATCCTTAGATACGCAGTATTTT. Protein product: CASSQSLDTQYF.

The chain joins TRBV5-4 to TRBJ2-3; D possibly matches TRBD1 or TRBD2 (6 bases each). CDR3 size: 17 residues. The V gene's germline CDR1 is SGHNT and CDR2 YYREEE (reference sequence). V lost 4 bases and J lost 3, with 21 bases in between. CDR3 nucleotide sequence: TGTGCCAGCAGCCCCGACTGGAGGGGGACGCGGACAGATACGCAGTATTTT. Its translation is CASSPDWRGTRTDTQYF.